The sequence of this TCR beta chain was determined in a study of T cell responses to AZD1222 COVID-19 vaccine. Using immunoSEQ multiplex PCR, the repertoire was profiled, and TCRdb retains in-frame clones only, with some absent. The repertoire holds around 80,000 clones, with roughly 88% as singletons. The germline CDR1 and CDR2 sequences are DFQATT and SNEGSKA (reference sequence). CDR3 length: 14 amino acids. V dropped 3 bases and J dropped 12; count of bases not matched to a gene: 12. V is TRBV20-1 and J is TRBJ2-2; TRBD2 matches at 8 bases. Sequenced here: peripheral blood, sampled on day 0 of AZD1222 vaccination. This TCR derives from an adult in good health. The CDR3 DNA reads TGCAGTGCTAGTCCCCGGGGGGGCCGTGAAAAGCTGTTTTTT. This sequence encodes CSASPRGGREKLFF.